This T cell receptor (beta chain) was sequenced in a study of regulatory T cells in long-lasting Graves disease. Time point meaning: newly diagnosed GD, antithyroid drugs for less than 3 months. Following extraction of RNA from PBMCs, that RNA was used to make the TCR library. The CDR3 covers 15 residues. V was pared by 5 bases and J by 2 bases, with 7 bases of the junction left unmatched. Germline loops: CDR1 MNHEY, CDR2 SVGEGT. iRepertoire HTBI primers and Arm-PCR of CDR3 regions built TCR beta libraries. TCRdb recomputed calls from the multiplex PCR reads with MiXCR, one row per CDR3 protein. This sample has 400,000 to 650,000 distinct CDR3 sequences, with around 16% found just once. This clonotype was seen at least ten times. In addition, the sample was reused for a study of T cells in Graves' hyperthyroidism and ophthalmopathy. That investigation notes: Among the patients, aged 18 to 65, hyperthyroidism was newly diagnosed and had lasted under 2 months.

The clonotype originates from a woman aged 35-65 years with Graves disease. The chain uses TRBV6-2 or TRBV6-3 and TRBJ1-2; 8 bases are a match to TRBD1. This specimen was peripheral blood mononuclear cells (PBMCs), taken at new diagnosis, from a patient treated with antithyroid drugs. Here the CDR3 reads CASSHRQGRNYGYTF. CDR3 in DNA: TGTGCCAGCAGTCATCGACAGGGGCGCAACTATGGCTACACCTTC.